This is a list of T cell receptor beta chains from one sample in a study of radiation and T cells in renal cell carcinoma. Libraries were prepared by immunoSEQ multiplex PCR; TCRdb keeps only in-frame clonotypes and omits some of them. The sample carries approximately 61,000 clones, around 77% recorded once. The specimen was blood, collected from a patient whose treatment included radiotherapy and nephrectomy. Receptors originate from a man in his sixties with renal cell carcinoma. Each CDR3 is given with its conserved first and last residue. The order of the fields is CDR3 DNA, CDR3 protein, clone size, J gene, CDR3 length, D gene, V gene. The D gene is left open where the match is weak. Expanded clones get a size class; other rows say once, few or many, or leave the size out.

cdr3_nt: TGTGCCAGCAGCTTCCGGGGACTAGCGATTAATGAGCAGTTCTTC
cdr3_aa: CASSFRGLAINEQFF
clone_size: NA
j_call: TRBJ2-1
cdr3_length: 15
d_call: TRBD2
v_call: TRBV11-2

cdr3_nt: TGTGCCAGCAGTCCCCCCCCAGGGGGCTACGAGCAGTACTTC
cdr3_aa: CASSPPPGGYEQYF
clone_size: NA
j_call: TRBJ2-7
cdr3_length: 14
d_call: TRBD1
v_call: TRBV27

cdr3_nt: TGCGCCAGCGTAGAAAGCTTCCCGGGACAGGAGGAAGAGACCCAGTACTTC
cdr3_aa: CASVESFPGQEEETQYF
clone_size: NA
j_call: TRBJ2-5
cdr3_length: 17
d_call: TRBD1
v_call: TRBV10-1

cdr3_nt: TGTGCCTGGAGTGAGATAACAGCTAACACTGAAGCTTTCTTT
cdr3_aa: CAWSEITANTEAFF
clone_size: many
j_call: TRBJ1-1
cdr3_length: 14
d_call: NA
v_call: TRBV30

cdr3_nt: TGTGCCAGCAGTTTCGACAGGGGAGGTAATTCACCCCTCCACTTT
cdr3_aa: CASSFDRGGNSPLHF
clone_size: NA
j_call: TRBJ1-6
cdr3_length: 15
d_call: TRBD1
v_call: TRBV6-5

cdr3_nt: TGTGCCAGCAGCTTAAATCCGGGGCAGAACACTGAAGCTTTCTTT
cdr3_aa: CASSLNPGQNTEAFF
clone_size: NA
j_call: TRBJ1-1
cdr3_length: 15
d_call: NA
v_call: TRBV11-2

cdr3_nt: TGTGCCAGCAGCTCACTAAGGGGCGAAGGAGAGACCCAGTACTTC
cdr3_aa: CASSSLRGEGETQYF
clone_size: NA
j_call: TRBJ2-5
cdr3_length: 15
d_call: NA
v_call: TRBV28

cdr3_nt: TGTGCCAGCAGCGGCGAGACTAGCGGGAGGTGGGAGACCCAGTACTTC
cdr3_aa: CASSGETSGRWETQYF
clone_size: NA
j_call: TRBJ2-5
cdr3_length: 16
d_call: TRBD2
v_call: TRBV14

cdr3_nt: TGTGCCAGCAGCACCAACAGGGGAGAGGGCTACACCTTC
cdr3_aa: CASSTNRGEGYTF
clone_size: NA
j_call: TRBJ1-2
cdr3_length: 13
d_call: TRBD1
v_call: TRBV9

cdr3_nt: TGTGCCAGCAGTTTACTTCTGGGCGGCTCTGGGGCCAACGTCCTGACTTTC
cdr3_aa: CASSLLLGGSGANVLTF
clone_size: NA
j_call: TRBJ2-6
cdr3_length: 17
d_call: NA
v_call: TRBV27